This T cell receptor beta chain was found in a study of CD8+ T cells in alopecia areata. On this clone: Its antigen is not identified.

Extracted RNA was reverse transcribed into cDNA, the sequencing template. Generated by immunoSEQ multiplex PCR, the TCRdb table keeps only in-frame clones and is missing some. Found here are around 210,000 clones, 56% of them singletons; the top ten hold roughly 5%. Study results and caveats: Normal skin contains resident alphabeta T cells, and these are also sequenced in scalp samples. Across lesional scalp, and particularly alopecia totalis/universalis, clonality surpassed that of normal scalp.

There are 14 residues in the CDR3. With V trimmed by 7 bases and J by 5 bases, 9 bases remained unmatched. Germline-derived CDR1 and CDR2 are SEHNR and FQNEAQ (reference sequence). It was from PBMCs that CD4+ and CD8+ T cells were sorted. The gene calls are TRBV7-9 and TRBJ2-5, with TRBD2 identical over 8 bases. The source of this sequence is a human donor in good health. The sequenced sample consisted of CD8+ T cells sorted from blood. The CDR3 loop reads CASTLAGGVETQYF. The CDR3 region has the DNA TGTGCCAGCACCCTGGCGGGGGGTGTCGAGACCCAGTACTTC.